These 26 T cell receptor beta chains were all obtained from the same sample, sequenced in a study of cytomegalovirus exposure and HLA in healthy donors. PCR amplification relied on 60 Vbeta primers (plus 13 Jbeta primers). The data were produced by immunoSEQ multiplex PCR, yet TCRdb's version contains in-frame clones alone and is incomplete. Of about 120,000 clones in the sample, 80% were seen once. Sample: PBMCs. All receptors come from a man aged 30 to 45 in good health and CMV-seropositive.

The chain carries TRBV6-5 and TRBJ2-5, with D possibly TRBD2 on 6 matching bases. The CDR3 runs to 15 residues. Germline CDR1 MNHEY, CDR2 SVGAGI. Trimming left V 6 bases short and J 5 bases short, with 19 bases between. CDR3 in amino acids: CASRPGTIRGETQYF. CDR3 nucleotide sequence: TGTGCCAGCAGGCCTGGGACCATTCGGGGGGAGACCCAGTACTTC.

The V and J genes are TRBV18 and TRBJ1-2; D remains ambiguous. The V end was cut by 6 bases, the J end by 3 bases, with 11 bases between. Germline CDR1 reads KGHSH; CDR2 reads LQKENI. The CDR3 sequence is 13 residues long. CDR3 sequence reads: CASSGLEDYGYTF. CDR3 DNA: TGTGCCAGCTCCGGACTGGAGGACTATGGCTACACCTTC.

The chain recombines TRBV6-5 with TRBJ1-6; no reliable D call. The V end was cut by 6 bases, the J end by 7 bases, with 4 bases between. Germline loops: CDR1 MNHEY, CDR2 SVGAGI. The length of the CDR3 is 11 residues. The CDR3 loop reads CASRTNSPLHF. CDR3 DNA sequence: TGTGCCAGCAGAACAAATTCACCCCTCCACTTT.

The chain joins TRBV13 to TRBJ2-3, with TRBD2 as a possible D gene (5 bases). This CDR3 contains 14 residues. Per germline, CDR1 PRHDT and CDR2 FYEKMQ (reference sequence). V lost 2 bases, J lost 11 bases, and 17 bases lay in between. CDR3 in amino acids: CASSLTPEATGQYF. Here the CDR3 DNA reads TGTGCCAGCAGCTTAACGCCGGAGGCTACGGGGCAGTATTTT.

CDR3: CASSLTSGEQYF. DNA of the CDR3: TGTGCCAGCAGCCTAACTAGCGGCGAGCAGTACTTC. The rearrangement uses TRBV7-8 and TRBJ2-7; 8 positions agree with TRBD2. Germline CDR1 SGHVS, CDR2 FQNEAQ. The CDR3 contains 12 residues. Unmatched junction bases numbered 3, after V lost 5 bases and J lost 6 bases.

The chain combines TRBV30 with TRBJ2-1, with D hard to call. The CDR3 is made up of 16 amino acids. Germline lookup yields CDR1 GTSNPN and CDR2 SVGIG (reference sequence). V was clipped by 0 bases and J by 0 bases, with 12 bases between them. The CDR3 DNA follows: TGTGCCTGGAGTGTACGGAGCTACCGCTCCTACAATGAGCAGTTCTTC. Its translation: CAWSVRSYRSYNEQFF.

This chain connects TRBV7-8 to TRBJ2-7, with TRBD1 as a possible D gene (5 bases). Germline-derived CDR1 and CDR2 are SGHVS and FQNEAQ. V lost 0 bases to trimming and J lost 5 bases, with 11 bases between them. The CDR3 is 14 residues long. CDR3 DNA sequence: TGTGCCAGCAGCTTAGCCTATCAGGGTGACGAGCAGTACTTC. Its protein product is CASSLAYQGDEQYF.

The V call is TRBV4-1, the J call TRBJ2-1; 7 bases line up with TRBD1. The ends lost 1 base at V and 9 bases at J; junction bases unmatched: 15. This CDR3 is built from 17 residues. Per the germline V gene, CDR1 is MGHRA and CDR2 is YSYEKL. Written as DNA, the CDR3 is TGCGCCAGCAGCCAAGCCAGTGCCCTGGACAGGTCGTTTGAGCAGTTCTTC. It codes for CASSQASALDRSFEQFF.

The chain has TRBV30 and TRBJ1-2, with D hard to call. V gave up 0 bases and J gave up 8 bases, with 16 bases separating them. The CDR3 contains 14 residues. Germline V gene lookup returns CDR1 GTSNPN and CDR2 SVGIG (reference sequence). The CDR3 region is CAWSVGGRLRGYTF. The DNA for the CDR3 is TGTGCCTGGAGTGTTGGAGGCAGATTGCGGGGCTACACCTTC.

The chain uses TRBV13 and TRBJ2-1; 12 nucleotides align to TRBD2. V trimming: 5 bases; J trimming: 5 bases; junction bases outside the gene matches: 10. Germline CDR1 reads PRHDT; CDR2 reads FYEKMQ (reference sequence). The length of the CDR3 is 17 residues. This CDR3 is CASSRLAGAPGHNEQFF. The CDR3 DNA is TGTGCCAGCAGCCGACTAGCGGGGGCCCCGGGGCACAATGAGCAGTTCTTC.

This clone was seen once. This chain connects TRBV6-1 to TRBJ2-3, with a weak D call TRBD1 (6 bases). The CDR3 runs to 16 residues. The germline CDR1 and CDR2 sequences are MNHNS and SASEGT. V lost 4 bases and J 2 bases, leaving 16 bases between the germline ends. This CDR3 is CASSVSGQPITDTQYF. In nucleotides, the CDR3 is TGTGCCAGCAGTGTATCAGGACAGCCTATCACAGATACGCAGTATTTT.

This chain uses TRBV7-6 with TRBJ2-3, with 13 bases identical to TRBD2. CDR3 length: 16 residues. V shed 5 bases and J 2 bases; nucleotides not matched to a gene: 4. Germline CDR1 reads SGHVS; CDR2 reads FNYEAQ. This chain's CDR3 is CASSPGLAGDTDTQYF. CDR3 in DNA: TGTGCCAGCAGCCCTGGACTAGCGGGGGACACAGATACGCAGTATTTT.

This clone was observed once. Here the CDR3 reads CSVEAQYTYEQYF. As DNA, the CDR3 is TGCAGCGTTGAGGCACAGTATACCTACGAGCAGTACTTC. The chain couples TRBV29-1 to TRBJ2-7; D not certain. With 3 bases removed from V and 2 bases from J, the gap between germline ends came to 11 bases. Per the germline V gene, CDR1 is SQVTM and CDR2 is ANQGSEA. The CDR3 consists of 13 residues.

V usage is TRBV6-1 and J usage is TRBJ1-4; weak D call: TRBD1 (5 bases). V lost 6 bases and J lost 7, with 15 bases in between. The CDR3 extends over 14 amino acids. Germline V gene sequence: CDR1 MNHNS, CDR2 SASEGT. The CDR3 region has the DNA TGTGCCAGCAGAACCAGGGCTTCCCTTGAAAAACTGTTTTTT. Translation gives CASRTRASLEKLFF.

The rearrangement uses TRBV6-5 and TRBJ1-2; TRBD1 is a possible D gene (5 bases). The germline V gene has CDR1 MNHEY and CDR2 SVGAGI. V lost 2 bases and J 4 bases, leaving 11 bases between the germline ends. This CDR3 region has 14 residues. Written as DNA, the CDR3 is TGTGCCAGCAGTTACCATGTAGGGGCCTATGGCTACACCTTC. Translating gives CASSYHVGAYGYTF.

V and J are TRBV7-3 and TRBJ2-3; 7 nucleotides agree with TRBD2. After removal of 0 bases from V and 1 base from J, the junction contained 4 bases not matched to a gene. CDR1 SGHTA and CDR2 FQGTGA come from the germline V gene. This CDR3 has 16 residues. CDR3 DNA: TGTGCCAGCAGCTTAACGTCAACTAGCGGCACAGATACGCAGTATTTT. Protein: CASSLTSTSGTDTQYF. Full variable domain (rest looked up from reference TRBV7-3 and TRBJ2-3): GAGVSQTPSNKVTEKGKYVELRCDPISGHTALYWYRQSLGQGPEFLIYFQGTGAADDSGLPNDRFFAVRPEGSVSTLKIQRTERGDSAVYLCASSLTSTSGTDTQYFGPGTRLTVL.

The rearrangement joins TRBV6-1 to TRBJ2-7; D remains unclear. V was clipped by 4 bases and J by 4 bases, with 17 bases between them. Germline CDR1 and CDR2: MNHNS and SASEGT. The CDR3 spans 15 residues. CDR3 in DNA: TGTGCCAGCAGTGTGACGAAGTTTGAGGATTACGAGCAGTACTTC. Translating it yields CASSVTKFEDYEQYF.

The V call is TRBV5-1, the J call TRBJ2-5, with TRBD1 matching over 7 bases. Germline V lookup: CDR1 SGHRS, CDR2 YFSETQ. The CDR3 runs 14 residues. The V and J ends lost 4 bases and 3 bases, in that order; junction bases with no gene match: 6. CDR3 sequence: CASSRQGREETQYF. CDR3 nucleotide sequence: TGCGCCAGCAGCCGACAGGGCAGGGAAGAGACCCAGTACTTC.

The chain couples TRBV7-8 to TRBJ1-1, with D possibly TRBD1 on 5 matching bases. CDR1 and CDR2 from the germline V gene are SGHVS and FQNEAQ. This CDR3 spans 13 amino acids. The germline V and J ends were trimmed by 5 bases and 4 bases, with 11 bases remaining between them. The CDR3 loop is CASSHGGSTEAFF. CDR3 DNA: TGTGCCAGCAGCCACGGGGGGAGCACTGAAGCTTTCTTT.

The rearrangement joins TRBV7-4 to TRBJ2-7, with 7 positions matching TRBD1. Germline V gene lookup returns CDR1 SGHVT and CDR2 SQSDAQ. Trimming took 5 bases from V and 5 from J; bases not matched to a gene: 9. The CDR3 is 14 amino acids. Here the CDR3 reads CASSPPQGENEQYF. CDR3 nucleotide sequence: TGTGCCAGCAGCCCACCGCAGGGGGAAAACGAGCAGTACTTC.

V usage is TRBV2 and J usage is TRBJ2-7; a weak D match, TRBD1 (5 bases). CDR3 length: 15 amino acids. With 10 bases removed from V and 3 bases from J, the gap between germline ends came to 22 bases. CDR1 and CDR2 from the germline V gene are SNHLY and FYNNEI. The CDR3 loop is CAIQTAPPNYYEQYF. CDR3 DNA: TGTGCCATCCAGACAGCGCCGCCGAATTACTACGAGCAGTACTTC. Filled out from reference TRBV2 and TRBJ2-7, the complete variable domain reads EPEVTQTPSHQVTQMGQEVILRCVPISNHLYFYWYRQILGQKVEFLVSFYNNEISEKSEIFDDQFSVERPDGSNFTLKIRSTKLEDSAMYFCAIQTAPPNYYEQYFGPGTRLTVT.

The V and J genes are TRBV2 and TRBJ1-2; TRBD1 might be the D (6 bases). The germline CDR1 and CDR2 sequences are SNHLY and FYNNEI. Trimming removed 6 bases at V and 8 bases at J, with 25 bases between. The CDR3 covers 16 residues. CDR3 coding DNA: TGTGCCAGCAGGGGGGCCCCAGGGGTTCTCGAGTACGGCTACACCTTC. Residues: CASRGAPGVLEYGYTF. Together with reference TRBV2 and TRBJ1-2, the CDR3 gives the full variable domain: EPEVTQTPSHQVTQMGQEVILRCVPISNHLYFYWYRQILGQKVEFLVSFYNNEISEKSEIFDDQFSVERPDGSNFTLKIRSTKLEDSAMYFCASRGAPGVLEYGYTFGSGTRLTVV.

This clone was seen only once. The chain uses TRBV9 and TRBJ1-2; possibly TRBD1 for D (5 bases). The CDR3 totals 14 residues. V shed 4 bases and J shed 8 bases, with 18 bases lying between them. The V gene's germline CDR1 is SGDLS and CDR2 YYNGEE. CDR3 bases: TGTGCCAGCAGCCCCTACGTGGACATAACCGGCTACACCTTC. Its protein is CASSPYVDITGYTF.

This sequence joins TRBV29-1 and TRBJ2-7; 12 bases align to TRBD2. The junction had 6 bases not matched to a gene; V was cut back by 6 bases and J by 6 bases. CDR3 length: 13 amino acids. The germline CDR1 and CDR2 sequences are SQVTM and ANQGSEA. CDR3 amino acids: CSVRASGGGEQYF. DNA of the CDR3: TGCAGCGTACGGGCTAGCGGGGGGGGCGAGCAGTACTTC.

The chain couples TRBV6-5 to TRBJ1-5; 8 bases are shared with TRBD1. Germline CDR1 reads MNHEY; CDR2 reads SVGAGI. Trimming cost V 4 bases and J 5 bases; bases outside gene matches: 7. The CDR3 runs 15 residues. The CDR3 coding sequence is TGTGCCAGCAGTTCCCGACAGGGGAGGGATCAGCCCCAGCATTTT. Protein: CASSSRQGRDQPQHF.

The chain recombines TRBV19 with TRBJ1-5; no clear D. Between the trimmed V and J ends, which lost 2 bases and 6 bases, there was a span of 11 bases. Germline V gene sequence: CDR1 LNHDA, CDR2 SQIVND (reference sequence). The CDR3 consists of 14 residues. The CDR3 DNA sequence: TGTGCCAGTAGTATAAGGAGGTCAGGTCAGCCCCAGCATTTT. It encodes CASSIRRSGQPQHF.